The sequence of this T cell receptor beta chain was determined in a study of blood T cell dynamics during melanoma immunotherapy. About the study: Standard first-line treatment here was pembrolizumab or nivolumab plus ipilimumab in metastatic melanoma.

Clones were read by immunoSEQ multiplex PCR, and TCRdb kept only the in-frame ones, dropping some. The profile shows some 12,000 clones, about four fifths of them singletons. The germline V gene encodes CDR1 LGHNA and CDR2 YNFKEQ. Germline trimming cut 5 bases from V and 2 bases from J; bases unmatched to any gene: 5. The CDR3 runs to 15 residues. Time point of the sample: week 3, after first cycle of checkpoint inhibitor. This material consisted of blood, taken from a patient treated with checkpoint blockade. This chain connects TRBV4-2 to TRBJ2-5; TRBD1 aligns across 10 bases. The source of this sequence is a human donor with melanoma. The CDR3: CASSTRQGAQETQYF. CDR3 bases: TGTGCCAGCAGCACTCGACAGGGGGCGCAAGAGACCCAGTACTTC.